A selection of T cell receptor beta chains follows, all from one sample in a study of metastatic and nonmetastatic thyroid tumors. Using MiXCR, TCRdb re-called clones from the PCR reads. The sample consists of about 7,700 clones, less than 30% of them appearing once. The sequenced material came from tumor tissue. The receptor set was obtained from a female donor with papillary thyroid cancer or a benign thyroid nodule (not recorded which). Some clones in this sample may be carry-over from other donors' samples. Both conserved end residues are part of each CDR3. D genes are given only for firm matches. Size is omitted from some rows. Given values are once, few, many or a class for expanded clones.

D gene	clone size	V gene	J gene	CDR3 protein	CDR3 DNA
TRBD2	-	TRBV7-3	TRBJ2-2	CASSLSGGSGELFF	TGTGCCAGCAGCTTATCCGGGGGGTCCGGGGAGCTGTTTTTT
-	-	TRBV2	TRBJ2-3	CVSSSGTDTQYF	TGTGTCAGCAGTAGCGGCACAGATACGCAGTATTTT
-	-	TRBV20-1	TRBJ2-1	CSGRESSYNEQFF	TGCAGTGGTCGGGAGAGCTCCTACAATGAGCAGTTCTTC
-	few	TRBV27	TRBJ1-2	CASSYKGGYYCYTF	TGTGCCAGCAGCTATAAGGGAGGGTACTATTGCTACACCTTC
-	-	TRBV10-1	TRBJ2-1	CASSGIDEQFF	TGCGCCAGCAGTGGGATAGATGAGCAGTTCTTC
TRBD2	few	TRBV27	TRBJ2-7	CASSYSGGPIYEQYF	TGTGCCAGCAGCTATAGCGGGGGCCCGATCTACGAGCAGTACTTC
-	few	TRBV25-1	TRBJ1-4	CASSESTSGNEKLFF	TGTGCCAGCAGTGAATCAACGTCCGGGAATGAAAAACTGTTTTTT
-	-	TRBV27	TRBJ2-3	CASSRTRTDTQYF	TGTGCCAGCAGCAGGACCCGCACAGATACGCAGTATTTT
-	-	TRBV6-1	TRBJ2-7	CASIHRDEQYF	TGTGCCAGCATCCACCGAGACGAGCAGTACTTC
-	-	TRBV11-3	TRBJ2-3	CASSPGVANSDTQYF	TGTGCCAGCAGCCCAGGGGTAGCCAACTCAGATACGCAGTATTTT
-	few	TRBV28	TRBJ1-5	CASSPMVYNQPQHF	TGTGCCAGCAGCCCAATGGTTTACAATCAGCCCCAGCATTTT
-	-	TRBV7-3	TRBJ2-3	CASTRASTDTQYF	TGTGCCAGCACCCGGGCGAGCACAGATACGCAGTATTTT
-	-	TRBV9	TRBJ2-7	CASSVDGTYEQYF	TGTGCCAGCAGCGTAGACGGAACCTACGAGCAGTACTTC
TRBD1	many	TRBV4-2	TRBJ2-7	CASSPGTGEYHEQYF	TGTGCCAGCAGCCCCGGGACAGGGGAATACCACGAGCAGTACTTC
TRBD2	-	TRBV12-3/TRBV12-4	TRBJ2-1	CASILISGRDNEQFF	TGTGCCAGCATTCTGATTAGCGGGAGGGACAATGAGCAGTTCTTC
-	-	TRBV13	TRBJ2-7	CASSLGGRSSYEQYF	TGTGCCAGCAGCTTAGGGGGGAGAAGCTCCTACGAGCAGTACTTC
-	many	TRBV6-1	TRBJ1-4	CASRSTPGANEKLFF	TGTGCCAGCAGAAGTACCCCAGGGGCTAATGAAAAACTGTTTTTT
TRBD1	few	TRBV2	TRBJ1-2	CASQGGGQGRYGYTF	TGTGCCAGCCAGGGTGGCGGACAGGGGCGCTATGGCTACACCTTC
TRBD2	-	TRBV11-2	TRBJ2-1	CASSGGTSSNDEQFF	TGTGCCAGCAGCGGGGGGACTAGCTCGAATGATGAGCAGTTCTTC
-	few	TRBV7-9	TRBJ1-4	CASSRRGELGEKLFF	TGTGCCAGCAGCCGAAGGGGCGAACTAGGTGAAAAACTGTTTTTT
TRBD2	once	TRBV2	TRBJ2-7	CTSSEWGGLAGSSYNEQYF	TGTACCAGCAGTGAATGGGGGGGGCTAGCGGGGTCGTCGTACAATGAGCAGTACTTC
-	-	TRBV30	TRBJ2-7	CAWSVFMGPREQYF	TGTGCCTGGAGTGTATTCATGGGGCCCCGCGAGCAGTACTTC
-	-	TRBV5-1	TRBJ2-1	CASSLTSRGHEQFF	TGCGCCAGCAGTTTAACTAGCAGGGGCCATGAGCAGTTCTTC
TRBD2	few	TRBV4-3	TRBJ2-7	CASSLWTSADEQYF	TGCGCCAGCAGCCTGTGGACTAGCGCCGACGAGCAGTACTTC